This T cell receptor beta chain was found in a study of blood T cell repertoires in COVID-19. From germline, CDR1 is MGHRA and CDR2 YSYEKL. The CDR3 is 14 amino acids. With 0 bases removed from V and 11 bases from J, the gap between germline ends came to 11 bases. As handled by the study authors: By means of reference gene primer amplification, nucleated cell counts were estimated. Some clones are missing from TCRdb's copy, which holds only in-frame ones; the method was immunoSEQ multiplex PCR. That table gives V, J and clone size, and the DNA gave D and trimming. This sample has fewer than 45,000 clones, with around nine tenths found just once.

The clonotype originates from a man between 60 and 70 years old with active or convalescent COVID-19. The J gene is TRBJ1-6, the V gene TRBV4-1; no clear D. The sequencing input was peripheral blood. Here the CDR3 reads CASSQDTLRAPLHF. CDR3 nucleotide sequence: TGCGCCAGCAGCCAAGATACCCTTAGAGCACCCCTCCACTTT.